The 8 T cell receptor beta chains listed next were all sequenced from one sample in a study of post-analysis software for immune sequencing data. Study-wide results and caveats: Five or six TRBV segments, including TRBV5-6, TRBV5-1 and TRBV20-1, were more frequent in patients than controls.

Unique molecular identifiers were carried by the TCR beta cDNA libraries. MiXCR, run by TCRdb on the PCR reads, gives a single entry per CDR3 protein. The repertoire holds around 440,000 distinct CDR3 sequences, with 40% to 55% as singletons. Their specific antigens are unknown. Source material: blood. These receptors all come from a girl under 18 with multiple sclerosis.

The chain joins TRBV12-3 or TRBV12-4 to TRBJ2-1, with TRBD2 matching 8 bases. CDR3 length: 14 amino acids. The junction had 5 bases not matched to a gene; V was cut back by 1 base and J by 9 bases. CDR3 nucleotide sequence: TGTGCCAGCAGTTTAGGGGCGGGAGGCGGTGAGCAGTTCTTC. This gives the protein CASSLGAGGGEQFF.

There are a few counts of this clonotype. This chain connects TRBV7-2 to TRBJ2-5, with D tentatively TRBD1 (6 bases). The J call may not be correct, given that the DNA end is closer to TRBJ2-7. The CDR3 is 15 residues long. CDR1 and CDR2 (germline): SGHTA, FQGNSA. CDR3 region: CASSPPGHLSYEQYF. In DNA form, the CDR3 reads TGTGCCAGCAGCCCACCGGGACACCTTTCCTACGAGCAGTACTTC.

This clonotype has only a few counts. The V and J genes are TRBV7-9 and TRBJ1-4, with D unclear. The CDR3 consists of 14 residues. V dropped 1 base and J dropped 5 bases, with 8 bases sitting between them. Germline V gene sequence: CDR1 SEHNR, CDR2 FQNEAQ (reference sequence). CDR3 sequence (DNA): TGTGCCAGCAGCTTAGGGGCCAAAAATGAAAAACTGTTTTTT. This encodes CASSLGAKNEKLFF.

This clonotype turned up a few times. A read error may account for a junction end that differs from germline. V and J are TRBV7-2 and TRBJ2-3; D call uncertain. This CDR3 is 14 amino acids long. Germline assignment: CDR1 SGHTA and CDR2 FQGNSA. The DNA for the CDR3 is TGTGCCTGCAGGCCCCAAAAAGAGACAGATACGCAGTATTTT. Encoded protein: CACRPQKETDTQYF.

V is TRBV29-1 and J is TRBJ1-1; D gene unclear. CDR1 SQVTM and CDR2 ANQGSEA come from the germline V gene. This CDR3 is built from 14 residues. V lost 6 bases to trimming and J lost 0 bases, with 14 bases between them. CDR3 sequence (DNA): TGCAGCGTAGCAGGTAACAGCTTGAACACTGAAGCTTTCTTT. It translates to CSVAGNSLNTEAFF.

This clonotype was seen more than once but under ten times. The chain employs TRBV27 and TRBJ2-3; unclear D gene. Germline V gives CDR1 MNHEY, CDR2 SMNVEV (reference sequence). Deletions cut 0 bases from V and 1 base from J, with 8 bases between. This CDR3 spans 15 amino acids. As DNA, the CDR3 is TGTGCCAGCAGTTTATCGGCGCTCGGCACAGATACGCAGTATTTT. It encodes CASSLSALGTDTQYF.

V usage is TRBV20-1 and J usage is TRBJ2-7; weak D call: TRBD2 (6 bases). The CDR3 spans 14 residues. Trimming took 5 bases from V and 2 from J, leaving 16 bases between them. Germline values: CDR1 DFQATT, CDR2 SNEGSKA (reference sequence). The CDR3 DNA is TGCAGTGCTTTTAGGATCGGGGGAACCTACGAGCAGTACTTC. Translation gives CSAFRIGGTYEQYF.

This clonotype has a handful of counts. The chain uses TRBV4-1 and TRBJ1-5, with D perhaps TRBD1 (5 bases). Germline V lookup: CDR1 MGHRA, CDR2 YSYEKL. The CDR3 runs 17 residues. V gave up 3 bases and J gave up 2 bases, with 17 bases separating them. The CDR3 DNA reads TGCGCCAGCAGCCACCAGCCCGCGGGGGAGGGCAATCAGCCCCAGCATTTT. Its translation: CASSHQPAGEGNQPQHF.